This T cell receptor (beta chain) was captured in a study of circulating and synovial CD4+ cells in juvenile arthritis (dated by TCRdb to 2013 to 2014). For the study in its entirety: TCRbeta CDR3 repertoires of circulating HLA-DR+ CD4 T cells, bulk blood CD4 T cells and synovial CD4 T cells were compared within each patient. Repertoire sequencing was performed with the aim of confirming enrichment of synovial clonotypes in a circulating synovial-like CD4 T cell subset. The paper as a whole reports these results and caveats: Circulating pathogenic-like lymphocytes clustered with synovial T cells and shared a substantially higher fraction of CDR3 sequences with synovium than bulk blood. Because overlap with synovium rose as sequencing depth increased, the measured fractions of shared clonotypes likely underestimated the overlap of the full repertoire. Traditional Vbeta family usage analysis did not detect the difference between circulating pathogenic-like lymphocytes and bulk blood T cells. Because T cell genome counts differed by at least an order of magnitude between CPL and bulk blood CD4 samples, sample-size effects were addressed. Lower diversity was observed in synovial and circulating pathogenic-like lymphocyte repertoires than in bulk blood CD4 repertoires, and some CPL samples were found to be as oligoclonal as synovium.

Worth noting for this clone: This receptor's antigen is unknown. No per-base quality is available; no much larger clone lies one base away.

Inclusive of the bounding cysteine and phenylalanine, the CDR3 is 16 residues long. Here the CDR3 DNA is all that survives: 48 bases in frame from base 1. V is cut back by 4 bases and J by 3 bases, with 6 bases in the junction unmatched. CDR1 and CDR2, per the germline V gene, are MGHRA and YSYEKL. Donors of the sequenced samples were patients with active juvenile idiopathic arthritis. For each patient, circulating pathogenic-like lymphocytes were obtained from less than 11 mL of blood. Circulating pathogenic-like lymphocytes were sorted from peripheral blood mononuclear cells as HLA-DR+CD14-CD3+CD4+CD25low/- cells. Sorting was carried out immediately after cells were thawed, and dead cells were excluded with Live/Dead Fixable Near-IR Stain. HLA-DR was selected as the sorting marker because HLA-DR is a surface protein that apparently lacks signalling activity in T cells. The protocol used for the library was the immunoSEQ multiplex PCR assay. An external provider carried out the TCRbeta CDR3 sequencing as a commercial service. Per the authors' processing: The analyses relied on productive nucleotide sequences along with amino acid sequences obtained through in silico translation. Diversity was quantified by Renyi entropy over a range of alpha values, with sample size equalised by taking the median of 200 repeated subsamples. Pairwise repertoire distance was calculated as one minus the Chao-modified Jaccard index, correcting for under-sampling, and used for clustering. Frequency-weighted overlap with synovial clonotypes was calculated over 200 sample sizes with 200 draws without replacement at each size, and the overlap was reported at the size of the smaller sample. TCRdb took this table from immuneACCESS and kept in-frame rearrangements with V and J called. Such tables lack part of the clones; where checked against another copy, unresolved V genes explain under half of the gap, and the rest is unexplained. V and J calls plus clone size are reproduced from that table; the DNA served to infer D and trimming. The sample table lists 1,200 or so clones, about 91% of them with a count of one. About 12% of the sample is taken by the ten largest.

The clonotype comes from a human patient with juvenile idiopathic arthritis. Some clones in this sample may be carry-over from other donors' samples. Here the chain combines TRBV4-1 and TRBJ2-1; the central 10 bases match TRBD2. The source material was HLA-DR+ CD4+ T cells from blood. The meaning of the sample's cell subset or site label: circulating pathogenic-like lymphocytes, sorted as HLA-DR+CD14-CD3+CD4+CD25low/- blood T cells. The DNA sequence is TGCGCCAGCAGCCCCACCGGACTAGCGGACTACAATGAGCAGTTCTTC. Its product reads: CASSPTGLADYNEQFF.